The clone carrying this TCR beta chain was picked up a small number of times. Its antigen is unknown. The data stem from a study of response to subunit inactivated influenza vaccine. Overall study results and limits: Authors suggested each seasonal influenza vaccination recruits few new T cells.

TCRdb reprocessed the RT-PCR reads via MiXCR and lists one record per CDR3 protein. This table holds under 800,000 distinct CDR3 sequences, about 15% found once. Specimen: PBMCs from blood, collected around 14 days before vaccination. This clonotype was obtained from a middle-aged man who received an inactivated influenza vaccine.

The CDR3, as DNA: TGTGCCAGCAGCTCCTGGACCGCGTATATGACAAACCGTGGAAACACCATATATTTT. This encodes CASSSWTAYMTNRGNTIYF. The V gene is TRBV3-1, the J gene TRBJ1-3; D not resolved. Per the germline V gene, CDR1 is LGHDT and CDR2 is YNNKEL (reference sequence). CDR3 size: 19 residues. V dropped 5 bases and J dropped 3 bases, with 26 bases sitting between them.